The sequence of this TCR beta chain was determined in a study of monozygotic twins with inflammatory bowel disease. UMIs with a 6-nucleotide sample barcode were added by template switching. No DNA is given; TCRdb re-called the 5' RACE reads and lists each CDR3 protein once. This table holds over 110,000 distinct CDR3 sequences. Broader study findings: Repertoire similarity did not differ between concordant and discordant twins, perhaps due to limited power.

This CDR3 is built from 14 residues. Germline CDR1 and CDR2: SGHTA and FQGNSA. On this clonotype: No antigen is known for it.

The TCR was taken from a human donor with ulcerative colitis or Crohn's disease, or a healthy co-twin of an affected twin (not recorded which). V usage is TRBV7-2 and J usage is TRBJ2-2. Sample: blood. The CDR3 reads CASSPEGWTGELFF.